This T cell receptor beta chain derives from a study of blood T cell repertoires in COVID-19. The CDR3 runs to 15 residues. Looked up from germline, CDR1 is MNHNS and CDR2 is SASEGT. The V gene lost 1 base and the J gene lost 2 bases, with 8 bases spanning the gap. Here immunoSEQ multiplex PCR was the method, and the copy in TCRdb shows in-frame clones only, minus some. The data contain hundreds of thousands of clones, 86% of them singletons. This TCR came from a woman in her twenties or thirties with active or convalescent COVID-19. Sample: peripheral blood. The chain has TRBV6-1 and TRBJ2-2; D perhaps matches TRBD1 (5 bases). The CDR3 bases are TGTGCCAGCAGTGAAGTAGACAGTAACACCGGGGAGCTGTTTTTT. It yields the protein CASSEVDSNTGELFF.